This T cell receptor beta chain was profiled in a study of tumor-infiltrating lymphocytes in primary liver carcinoma. Overall study: Enrolled patients were male and female, aged 30 to 69 years.

Bulk tissue was left unsorted, and RNA and DNA were co-extracted from roughly 20-30 mg of it. CDR1 and CDR2 from the germline V gene are MDHEN and SYDVKM. The V and J ends lost 10 bases and 4 bases respectively, with 22 bases between them. CDR3 length: 15 residues. A constant-region primer served to make TCR beta cDNA from around 540 ng total RNA. Modified slightly, ARM-PCR produced TCR beta libraries over three nested multiplex PCR rounds. With TRBV1-TRBV30 forward primers and a C-beta reverse primer, the first two PCR rounds were run for 9 to 10 cycles each. Via MiXCR, TCRdb re-called the multiplex PCR reads, giving one row per CDR3 protein. This repertoire shows about 130,000 distinct CDR3 sequences, 64% found once; its top ten account for around 8.2%. With respect to this clonotype: Its antigen is still unknown.

Points from the study as a whole: Detection in all five tumor regions applied to only about 7.5-24% of top clones. The top-250-clone fraction was significantly higher in tumors than in blood (p = 0.039).

V usage is TRBV28 and J usage is TRBJ1-1, with a possible D match to TRBD1 (5 bases). The sequence was obtained from an older woman with primary liver carcinoma and hepatitis B virus infection. Material for sequencing was liver tumor tissue from sampling region 3. Specified subset: tumor region T3, left-lateral pole. DNA of the CDR3: TGTGCCAACGGGGCATCGCTCGGCCAGGGCACTGAAGCTTTCTTT. Encoded protein: CANGASLGQGTEAFF.